The rows below give T cell receptor beta chains drawn from one sample of a study of shared clonotypes between healthy human individuals. The method was immunoSEQ multiplex PCR; TCRdb's version includes in-frame clones alone and lacks a portion of them. The sample has 2 million to 2.5 million clones; 90% to 97% are singletons. Sequencing was carried out using naive CD4+ T cells sorted from blood. Receptors were obtained from a man younger than 30 in good health. Each CDR3 is given with its conserved first and last residue. A D gene is named only where the DNA matches it firmly. Size is omitted from some rows. Given values are once, few, many or a class for expanded clones.

J gene	clone size	D gene	V gene	CDR3 DNA	CDR3 protein
TRBJ2-7	.	.	TRBV9	TGTGCCAGCAGCGTAAGTCCTGACAGCTCCTACGAGCAGTACTTC	CASSVSPDSSYEQYF
TRBJ2-1	.	TRBD2	TRBV6-5	TGTGCCAGCATCCCCGGGACGGGAGGGTATGAGCAGTTCTTC	CASIPGTGGYEQFF
TRBJ1-2	once	TRBD1	TRBV28	TGTGCCAGCAGCCGCCGGGACAGTGCCCTCTTC	CASSRRDSALF
TRBJ1-3	.	TRBD1	TRBV28	TGTGCCAGCCGGGACAGGTTATCCAGCTCTGGAAACACCATATATTTT	CASRDRLSSSGNTIYF
TRBJ1-6	.	TRBD1	TRBV9	TGTGCCAGCAACCCTTCGGGGACAGATAATTCACCCCTCCACTTT	CASNPSGTDNSPLHF
TRBJ2-2	.	.	TRBV29-1	TGCAGCGTTTTAGGAGGGATCAACACCGGGGAGCTGTTTTTT	CSVLGGINTGELFF
TRBJ1-2	.	TRBD1	TRBV30	TGTGCCAGATATGACAGGGCCCGGATCGGCTACACCTTC	CARYDRARIGYTF
TRBJ1-5	.	.	TRBV6-1	TGTGCCAGCAGTGAAGGCCTCAATCAGCCCCAGCATTTT	CASSEGLNQPQHF
TRBJ2-7	.	.	TRBV6-1	TGTGCCAGCGTGGACCGCCTGTGGCTAGACGAGCAGTACTTC	CASVDRLWLDEQYF
TRBJ2-5	.	.	TRBV5-4	TGTGCCAGCAGCTCCGCCCGGGGGGCAGAGACCCAGTACTTC	CASSSARGAETQYF
TRBJ2-6	.	TRBD1	TRBV10-3	TGTGCCATCAGTGAGAGGGGGACAGAACCCGGGGCCAACGTCCTGACTTTC	CAISERGTEPGANVLTF
TRBJ1-2	.	.	TRBV5-1	TGCGCCAGCAGCCCCGGACAGCCGGGTGGCTACACCTTC	CASSPGQPGGYTF
TRBJ1-2	.	.	TRBV6-1	TGTGCCAGTGAGGGGGACAACTATGGCTACACCTTC	CASEGDNYGYTF
TRBJ2-3	.	.	TRBV13	TGTGCCAGCAGCTCCGGGACTTACACAGATACGCAGTATTTT	CASSSGTYTDTQYF
TRBJ2-1	few	.	TRBV21-1	TGTGCCAGCAGCAAAGCAGAGCGGGGGGACAACAATGAGCAGTTCTTC	CASSKAERGDNNEQFF
TRBJ1-4	.	TRBD1	TRBV2	TGTGCCAGCAGTGGAGGGGGGACAGGGAACGAAAAACTGTTTTTT	CASSGGGTGNEKLFF
TRBJ1-6	few	.	TRBV6-1	TGTGCCATCAAACCGGGGACCTATTCACCCCTCCACTTT	CAIKPGTYSPLHF
TRBJ2-5	.	.	TRBV4-1	TGCGCCAGCAGCCAGCCCTGGCGGGCCCAAGAGACCCAGTACTTC	CASSQPWRAQETQYF
TRBJ2-7	.	TRBD2	TRBV6-1	TGTGCCAGCAGTGATTCCCTGGGGACTAGCGGGGGGGCCTACTACGAGCAGTACTTC	CASSDSLGTSGGAYYEQYF
TRBJ2-3	.	.	TRBV5-5	TGTGCCAGCAGCTTGGAAGGACAGTTAAGCACAGATACGCAGTATTTT	CASSLEGQLSTDTQYF
TRBJ1-1	.	.	TRBV7-9	TGTGCCAGCAGCTCAACTCCGGGGCCCAAGACTTTCTTT	CASSSTPGPKTFF
TRBJ2-1	.	.	TRBV9	TGTGCCAGCAGCGTACAGTGGTTTGGAGATGAGCAGTTCTTC	CASSVQWFGDEQFF
TRBJ2-1	.	TRBD2	TRBV9	TGTGCCAGCAGCGTAGGCCGGCTAGCGGGAGTTCATGAGCAGTTCTTC	CASSVGRLAGVHEQFF
TRBJ2-6	.	.	TRBV14	TGTGCCAGCAGCCAAGTGGGTGGGGCCAACGTCCTGACTTTC	CASSQVGGANVLTF
TRBJ2-7	once	.	TRBV27	TGTGCCAGCAGTAATCGGCCCACCTACGAGCAGTACTTC	CASSNRPTYEQYF
TRBJ1-1	once	.	TRBV10-3	TGTGCCATCAGTCCCTCGAGAGGGGAGAACACTGAAGCTTTCTTT	CAISPSRGENTEAFF
TRBJ1-2	once	.	TRBV5-1	TGCGCCAGCAGCGCGGACGGACAAGCTAACTATGGCTACACCTTC	CASSADGQANYGYTF
TRBJ2-1	once	.	TRBV4-1	TGCGCCAGCAGCCAGGAAAACAGGGTCTATGAGCAGTTCTTC	CASSQENRVYEQFF
TRBJ2-7	.	TRBD2	TRBV14	TGTGCCAGCAGCCTCTTGACTAGCGGTAATTCCTACGAGCAGTACTTC	CASSLLTSGNSYEQYF
TRBJ1-2	.	.	TRBV28	TGTGCCAGCAGGAAAACAGGGCTTCTAGGCTACACCTTC	CASRKTGLLGYTF
TRBJ1-1	.	.	TRBV5-4	TGTGCCAGCAGCGCCGGCGGGGGGAACACTGAAGCTTTCTTT	CASSAGGGNTEAFF
TRBJ2-2	.	.	TRBV9	TGTGCCAGCAGCGTAGAGGAAGGACGGAACACCGGGGAGCTGTTTTTT	CASSVEEGRNTGELFF